Presented here are 4 T cell receptor beta chains from one specimen sequenced in a study of control samples from healthy donors and cancer patients. Sequencing used immunoSEQ multiplex PCR; TCRdb keeps in-frame clones, though not all of them. The sample holds about 95,000 clones; around four fifths are singletons and the top ten take approximately 20%. The sample consisted of blood. Receptor source: a man younger than 45 in good health.

J is TRBJ2-2 and V is TRBV14; D is unresolved. CDR1 and CDR2 from the germline V gene are SGHDN and FVKESK. V lost 0 bases and J 6 bases, leaving 14 bases between the germline ends. This CDR3 spans 16 amino acids. In DNA form, the CDR3 reads TGTGCCAGCAGCCAAGAGCCCGAGCCGTTGGCCGGGGAGCTGTTTTTT. Amino acid sequence: CASSQEPEPLAGELFF.

Only one count was recorded for this clone. The chain combines TRBV30 with TRBJ1-1; TRBD1 might be the D (6 bases). Germline-derived CDR1 and CDR2 are GTSNPN and SVGIG (reference sequence). V lost 4 bases and J lost 3, with 12 bases in between. The CDR3 runs 13 residues. The DNA of the CDR3 is TGTGCCTGGAAACAAGGGGGGGACACTGAAGCTTTCTTT. Its protein is CAWKQGGDTEAFF.

The chain couples TRBV28 to TRBJ2-3; TRBD1 matches at 9 bases. V gave up 6 bases and J gave up 8 bases; unmatched junction bases: 12. The CDR3 consists of 15 residues. Looked up from germline, CDR1 is MDHEN and CDR2 is SYDVKM. The CDR3 DNA sequence: TGTGCCAGCAGCCAGGACAGGGGAGACCGAGGTACGCAGTATTTT. Amino acid sequence: CASSQDRGDRGTQYF.

The rearrangement joins TRBV2 to TRBJ1-1; D possibly corresponds to TRBD1 (6 bases). The V end was cut by 3 bases, the J end by 4 bases, with 12 bases between. The length of the CDR3 is 14 residues. In germline, CDR1 is SNHLY, CDR2 FYNNEI. This CDR3 is CASSEAGALTEAFF. The CDR3 DNA follows: TGTGCCAGCAGTGAGGCAGGGGCCCTCACTGAAGCTTTCTTT.